One and the same sample provided the 22 T cell receptor beta chains below, sequenced in a study of cytomegalovirus exposure and HLA in healthy donors. PCR employed 60 Vbeta and 13 Jbeta primers. Sequencing used immunoSEQ multiplex PCR; TCRdb keeps in-frame clones, though not all of them. Of about 100,000 clones in the sample, over 60% are singletons; the top ten hold roughly 4.2%. Sequencing was carried out using PBMCs. The receptors derive from a male donor in good health and CMV-seronegative.

In this sample, this clone turned up a few times. The DNA of the CDR3 is TGTGCCAGCAGACTTGGACAGGGCGGCTATGGCTACACCTTC. This encodes CASRLGQGGYGYTF. The chain joins TRBV14 to TRBJ1-2; 8 positions agree with TRBD1. CDR3 length equals 14 residues. With 6 bases clipped from V and 4 bases from J, the junction kept 7 bases outside the gene matches. Germline CDR1 SGHDN, CDR2 FVKESK.

This chain uses TRBV30 with TRBJ1-1; D is possibly TRBD1 (5 bases). Trimming left V 3 bases short and J 0 bases short, with 8 bases between. CDR1 is GTSNPN and CDR2 is SVGIG in the germline V gene (reference sequence). There are 13 residues in the CDR3. CDR3: CAWRRTLNTEAFF. CDR3 coding DNA: TGTGCCTGGAGACGGACACTGAACACTGAAGCTTTCTTT.

This chain links TRBV2 with TRBJ2-5; 10 positions agree with TRBD2. The CDR3 has 15 residues. J gave up 4 bases and V 10 bases, and 12 bases lay outside the gene matches. Germline values: CDR1 SNHLY, CDR2 FYNNEI. The CDR3 here is CAIIEPSGRSETQYF. The CDR3 nucleotides are TGTGCCATTATAGAACCTAGCGGGAGATCAGAGACCCAGTACTTC.

The rearrangement links TRBV27 to TRBJ2-7; TRBD2 might be the D (5 bases). This CDR3 comprises 15 residues. The germline V gene has CDR1 MNHEY and CDR2 SMNVEV (reference sequence). Trimming left V 3 bases short and J 0 bases short, with 12 bases between. The CDR3 sequence: CASSFLDRGSYEQYF. The DNA of the CDR3 is TGTGCCAGCAGTTTCTTGGATCGGGGCTCCTACGAGCAGTACTTC.

This clone has just a few counts. The chain joins TRBV2 to TRBJ2-1, with TRBD1 matching 9 bases. The length of the CDR3 is 15 residues. Germline assignment: CDR1 SNHLY and CDR2 FYNNEI. V lost 5 bases and J lost 4; bases outside the gene matches: 6. The CDR3 DNA follows: TGTGCCAGCAGTTCTCACAGGGGGCCATACAATGAGCAGTTCTTC. It yields the protein CASSSHRGPYNEQFF.

V and J are TRBV19 and TRBJ2-7, with TRBD2 as a possible D gene (6 bases). This CDR3 contains 17 residues. Trimming took off 7 bases at V and 0 bases at J, with 22 bases between the two ends. Germline loops: CDR1 LNHDA, CDR2 SQIVND (reference sequence). CDR3 DNA sequence: TGTGCCAGTACCCCAACGGGGGTCGGCATGAGCTCCTACGAGCAGTACTTC. It yields the protein CASTPTGVGMSSYEQYF.

The rearrangement joins TRBV7-9 to TRBJ2-2; D ambiguous. V gave up 1 base and J gave up 6 bases, with 9 bases separating them. The CDR3 has 14 amino acids. Germline loops: CDR1 SEHNR, CDR2 FQNEAQ (reference sequence). The CDR3 loop reads CASSLGVAPGELFF. The CDR3, as DNA: TGTGCCAGCAGCTTAGGAGTTGCTCCCGGGGAGCTGTTTTTT.

The rearrangement links TRBV6-4 to TRBJ2-1; D is possibly TRBD1 (6 bases). Deletions cut 5 bases from V and 7 bases from J, with 12 bases between. CDR1 and CDR2 (germline): MRHNA, SNTAGT. The CDR3 is 13 residues long. The CDR3 DNA is TGTGCCAGCAGTCAGGGGCTTTATAATGAGCAGTTCTTC. Residues: CASSQGLYNEQFF.

The rearrangement links TRBV28 to TRBJ2-3, with 7 nucleotides matching TRBD1. The CDR3 runs 15 residues. Germline values: CDR1 MDHEN, CDR2 SYDVKM. V gave up 6 bases and J gave up 1 base; unmatched junction bases: 7. This CDR3 reads CASSLTGTGTDTQYF. The CDR3 DNA reads TGTGCCAGCAGCCTTACCGGGACAGGCACAGATACGCAGTATTTT.

The chain is built from TRBV30 and TRBJ1-2, with no clear D. Germline CDR1 and CDR2: GTSNPN and SVGIG (reference sequence). Trimming pared 0 bases from V and 6 bases from J, leaving 17 bases between. The CDR3 consists of 15 residues. CDR3 sequence reads: CAWSVQNSLPHGYTF. CDR3 nucleotides: TGTGCCTGGAGTGTACAGAACAGCCTCCCCCATGGCTACACCTTC.

The chain is built from TRBV28 and TRBJ1-5, with 9 bases lining up with TRBD1. The CDR3 consists of 15 residues. The J segment lost 8 bases and the V segment lost 7 bases, leaving 12 bases of the junction unmatched. Germline assignment: CDR1 MDHEN and CDR2 SYDVKM. In DNA form, the CDR3 reads TGTGCCAGCACTACAGGGGACAGGGTCGGAAAGCCCCAGCATTTT. It codes for CASTTGDRVGKPQHF.

The rearrangement links TRBV4-1 to TRBJ2-1; the D is unclear. This CDR3 is 16 amino acids long. Germline lookup yields CDR1 MGHRA and CDR2 YSYEKL. Trimming removed 0 bases at V and 6 bases at J, with 15 bases between. The DNA of the CDR3 is TGCGCCAGCAGCCAAGATTACTCAGTAAGGAGCAATGAGCAGTTCTTC. It is translated as CASSQDYSVRSNEQFF.

V is TRBV6-6 and J is TRBJ1-1, with D perhaps TRBD1 (5 bases). The length of the CDR3 is 16 residues. Germline V lookup: CDR1 MNHNY, CDR2 SVGAGI (reference sequence). V lost 2 bases and J 8 bases, leaving 21 bases between the germline ends. The CDR3 protein is CASSYPGLELRMEAFF. The CDR3 DNA sequence: TGTGCCAGCAGTTACCCAGGGTTGGAGTTGAGAATGGAAGCTTTCTTT.

The chain has TRBV30 and TRBJ2-7, with no clear D. The germline V and J ends were trimmed by 1 base and 3 bases, with 4 bases remaining between them. Germline lookup yields CDR1 GTSNPN and CDR2 SVGIG (reference sequence). The CDR3 is 11 amino acids. This CDR3 is CAWSASYEQYF. CDR3 coding DNA: TGTGCCTGGAGTGCCAGCTACGAGCAGTACTTC. Looking up the rest from reference TRBV30 and TRBJ2-7 gives the full variable domain: SQTIHQWPATLVQPVGSPLSLECTVEGTSNPNLYWYRQAAGRGLQLLFYSVGIGQISSEVPQNLSASRPQDRQFILSSKKLLLSDSGFYLCAWSASYEQYFGPGTRLTVT.

The chain has TRBV2 and TRBJ2-7; no definite D call. The CDR3 is 13 amino acids. Per the germline V gene, CDR1 is SNHLY and CDR2 is FYNNEI. Deletions cut 7 bases from V and 5 bases from J, with 15 bases between. The CDR3: CASTPSRGNEQYF. The CDR3 bases are TGTGCCAGCACCCCCTCTAGAGGCAACGAGCAGTACTTC.

The chain couples TRBV28 to TRBJ1-2; TRBD1 agrees at 7 bases. CDR1 is MDHEN and CDR2 is SYDVKM in the germline V gene. V was clipped by 6 bases and J by 2 bases; unmatched bases: 0. The CDR3 is made up of 12 amino acids. The CDR3 region is CASRGQNYGYTF. The DNA of the CDR3 is TGTGCCAGCAGGGGACAGAACTATGGCTACACCTTC.

This clone is a singleton in its sample. V gene TRBV6-1 combines with J gene TRBJ1-1; a weak D match, TRBD1 (5 bases). V gave up 0 bases and J gave up 5 bases, with 10 bases separating them. The CDR3 consists of 14 residues. In germline, CDR1 is MNHNS, CDR2 SASEGT. The CDR3 DNA reads as TGTGCCAGCAGTGAAGCAGAGGAGGGGACTGAAGCTTTCTTT. Amino acids: CASSEAEEGTEAFF.

The chain links TRBV4-1 to TRBJ2-7; D is possibly TRBD1 (5 bases). The CDR3 is 17 amino acids. CDR1 is MGHRA, CDR2 YSYEKL, per germline. V lost 1 base and J lost 7, with 23 bases in between. In DNA, the CDR3 is TGCGCCAGCAGCCAAGGGGGCGCGCGCACTCTATATGGGGAGCAGTACTTC. It encodes CASSQGGARTLYGEQYF.

The V and J genes are TRBV5-1 and TRBJ2-5, with TRBD2 matching over 12 bases. V was clipped by 3 bases and J by 4 bases; unmatched bases: 10. Per the germline V gene, CDR1 is SGHRS and CDR2 is YFSETQ. CDR3 size: 17 residues. CDR3 in DNA: TGCGCCAGCAGCTCAGACCTAGCGGGAGGGCCGGGAGAGACCCAGTACTTC. It is translated as CASSSDLAGGPGETQYF.

This clone was observed a few times. The same CDR3 can be traced to other DNA sequences in this sample. The CDR3 coding sequence is TGTGCCAGCCCTATGAACACTGAAGCTTTCTTT. This sequence encodes CASPMNTEAFF. This chain uses TRBV2 with TRBJ1-1, with D hard to call. CDR3 size: 11 residues. Germline V lookup: CDR1 SNHLY, CDR2 FYNNEI. V dropped 8 bases and J dropped 0 bases, with 4 bases sitting between them.

The rearrangement uses TRBV6-5 and TRBJ1-3; weak D call: TRBD1 (5 bases). Germline-derived CDR1 and CDR2 are MNHEY and SVGAGI. The CDR3 totals 15 residues. V was shortened by 4 bases and J by 2 bases, with 12 bases between the two germline ends. The chain's CDR3 is CASSSLKGPGNTIYF. The CDR3 bases are TGTGCCAGCAGTTCGCTTAAGGGGCCTGGAAACACCATATATTTT.

The chain uses TRBV10-3 and TRBJ2-5; a possible D gene is TRBD1 (6 bases). Germline V gives CDR1 ENHRY, CDR2 SYGVKD. V was shortened by 10 bases and J by 1 base, with 13 bases between the two germline ends. CDR3 size: 13 residues. CDR3 residues: CATRTDIQETQYF. CDR3 sequence (DNA): TGTGCCACCCGGACAGACATCCAAGAGACCCAGTACTTC.